These T cell receptor beta chains were read from a single sample in a study of beta chain features in type 1 diabetes. TCRdb's table, derived via immunoSEQ multiplex PCR, lists solely in-frame clones and lacks some. The sample has about 360,000 clones, 10% to 15% seen once. Sequencing was done on a sample of naive CD4+ T cells from blood. The receptors originated from a woman aged 18-30 years with type 1 diabetes. Both conserved end residues are part of each CDR3.

j_gene	v_gene	CDR3aa
TRBJ1-2	TRBV7-9	CAIPRMEGYTF
TRBJ1-4	TRBV15	CATSRDTKNQGGLFF
TRBJ2-1	TRBV4-1	CASSRPGTSIYNEQFF
TRBJ2-1	TRBV9	CASSEGGGLYNEQFF
TRBJ1-2	TRBV5-1	CASSVLQTGDGYTF
TRBJ2-5	TRBV9	CASSARGGQETQYF
TRBJ2-7	TRBV4-3	CASSQEATKGAYEQYF
TRBJ2-1	TRBV19	CASSTLGLAGGHNEQFF
TRBJ2-4	TRBV7-3	CASSTGQTNIQYF
TRBJ1-2	TRBV6-6	CASSYVEGSGYTF
TRBJ2-7	TRBV7-9	CASSPEGQGSYEQYF
TRBJ2-7	TRBV7-9	CASVGDIVSYEQYF
TRBJ2-7	TRBV15	CATSRARGKWAEQYF
.	TRBV11-3	CASSLGGTGGYEQYF
TRBJ2-7	TRBV5-1	CASSLVVTGVGEQYF
TRBJ1-1	TRBV18	CASSPTGTGNTEAFF
TRBJ1-2	TRBV30	CAWSTGFDYGYTF
TRBJ1-1	TRBV9	CASSVLGGDTEAFF
TRBJ2-3	TRBV7-9	CASSLWRNGQGADTQYF
TRBJ2-3	TRBV2	CAILDRLGRDTQYF
TRBJ1-2	TRBV10-3	CAITSSTSYGYTF
TRBJ2-3	TRBV11-3	CASSKPPGQADFYTDTQYF
TRBJ2-1	TRBV4-3	CASSSGTSGSYEQFF
TRBJ2-3	TRBV7-8	CASSRRRLGLAGEGDTQYF
TRBJ1-2	TRBV14	CASSPQAGGSYTF
TRBJ2-7	TRBV2	CASNDNYEQYF
TRBJ2-3	TRBV5-4	CAITSGGGLYTDTQYF
TRBJ2-2	TRBV5-1	CASSLMAQGELFF
TRBJ2-3	TRBV19	CASDSGRTTDTQYF
TRBJ2-4	TRBV7-2	CASSTTSWGRVYF
TRBJ2-1	TRBV20-1	CSARDSNEQFF
TRBJ2-3	TRBV7-2	CASSLLEREYF
TRBJ2-7	TRBV20-1	CSAAILPLIYF
TRBJ2-3	TRBV7-8	CASSLERRWDTQYF
TRBJ2-5	TRBV12-5	CASGSGTGYQETQYF
TRBJ2-1	TRBV2	CAGSTGSQEQFF
TRBJ2-2	TRBV27	CASNLKGIPGELFF